This T cell receptor beta chain was sequenced for a study of CD8 T cells in Susac syndrome. Study outcomes and limitations: The authors found sixteen Susac-specific public clones in total CD8+ repertoires and several in CD8+ TEMRA repertoires.

When the RNA was reverse transcribed, random hexamers were used with an input of about 0.45 to 1 ug. From the immunoSEQ multiplex PCR reads, TCRdb called clonotypes with MiXCR, one entry per CDR3 protein. The profile shows some 110,000 distinct CDR3 sequences, about 95% of them singletons. The authors sequenced TCR beta from blood CD8+ and CD4+ T cells. Negative isolation yielded CD8+ and CD4+ T cells; FACS enriched TEMRA cells. Concerning this clonotype itself: Antigen specificity is unknown.

This CDR3 contains 16 residues. Germline CDR1 is SGHRS and CDR2 is YFSETQ. Trimming at V came to 0 bases and at J to 3 bases, leaving 7 bases not matched to a gene. The receptor comes from a human donor with Susac syndrome. The gene calls are TRBV5-1 and TRBJ2-7; TRBD1 aligns across 9 bases. The sequencing input was CD8+ T cells from PBMCs. The CDR3 nucleotides read TGCGCCAGCAGCTTGGTCTCGGACAGGGGAAACTACGAGCAGTACTTC. This gives the protein CASSLVSDRGNYEQYF. The variable domain in full, with the rest retrieved from reference TRBV5-1 and TRBJ2-7, is KAGVTQTPRYLIKTRGQQVTLSCSPISGHRSVSWYQQTPGQGLQFLFEYFSETQRNKGNFPGRFSGRQFSNSRSEMNVSTLELGDSALYLCASSLVSDRGNYEQYFGPGTRLTVT.